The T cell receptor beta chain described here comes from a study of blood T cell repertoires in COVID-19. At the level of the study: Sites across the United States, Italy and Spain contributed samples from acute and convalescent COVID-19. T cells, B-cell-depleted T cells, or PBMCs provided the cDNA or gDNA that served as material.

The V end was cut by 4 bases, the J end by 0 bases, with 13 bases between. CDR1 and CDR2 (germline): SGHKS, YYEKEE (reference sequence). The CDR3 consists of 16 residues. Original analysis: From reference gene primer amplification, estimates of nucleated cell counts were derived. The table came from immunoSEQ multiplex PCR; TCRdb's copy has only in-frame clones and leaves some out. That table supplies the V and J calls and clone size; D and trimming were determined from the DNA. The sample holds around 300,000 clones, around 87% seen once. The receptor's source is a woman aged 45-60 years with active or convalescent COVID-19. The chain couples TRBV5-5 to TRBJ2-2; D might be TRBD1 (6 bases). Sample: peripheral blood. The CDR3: CASSPLTGTNTGELFF. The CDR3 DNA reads TGTGCCAGCAGCCCGCTGACAGGAACGAACACCGGGGAGCTGTTTTTT.